The rows below give T cell receptor beta chains drawn from one sample of a study of blood T cell repertoires in COVID-19. The repertoire was sequenced with immunoSEQ multiplex PCR; TCRdb's copy has only in-frame clones and lacks some. Of around 290,000 clones listed, approximately 85% are singletons. Sequencing input: PBMCs or T cells enriched from blood (not recorded which). Source of these receptors: a young woman who had recovered from COVID-19. Both conserved end residues are part of each CDR3. Fields, in order: clone size, V gene, J gene, D gene, CDR3 DNA, CDR3 protein. A D gene is named only where the DNA matches it firmly. A clone size is listed for some rows: how often the clone was seen (once, few, many), or a class if it is expanded.

abundance: .; v_gene: TRBV27; j_gene: TRBJ1-1; d_gene: .; CDR3nt: TGTGCCACCAGAGACCAGGGTCTTGAAGCTTTCTTT; CDR3aa: CATRDQGLEAFF
abundance: .; v_gene: TRBV7-9; j_gene: TRBJ1-2; d_gene: .; CDR3nt: TGTGCCAGCAGCCCGGCGGGGCCGACGGCCGGTGTTGGCTACACCTTC; CDR3aa: CASSPAGPTAGVGYTF
abundance: .; v_gene: TRBV5-1; j_gene: TRBJ2-1; d_gene: TRBD2; CDR3nt: TGCGCCAGCAGCCTCGTTAGCGGGAGCGGGGACAATGAGCAGTTCTTC; CDR3aa: CASSLVSGSGDNEQFF
abundance: .; v_gene: TRBV25-1; j_gene: TRBJ1-1; d_gene: TRBD1; CDR3nt: TGTGCCAGCAGTGAATGGACAGGGAGGCACACTGAAGCTTTCTTT; CDR3aa: CASSEWTGRHTEAFF
abundance: .; v_gene: TRBV7-3; j_gene: TRBJ2-5; d_gene: TRBD1; CDR3nt: TGTGCCAGCAGCTTCCGTGGGACAGGGGAGACCCAGTACTTC; CDR3aa: CASSFRGTGETQYF
abundance: .; v_gene: TRBV7-8; j_gene: TRBJ2-2; d_gene: .; CDR3nt: TGTGCCAGCAGCTTGTCTCTAGCGTCCTCCGAACGGAACACCGGGGAGCTGTTTTTT; CDR3aa: CASSLSLASSERNTGELFF
abundance: once; v_gene: TRBV18; j_gene: TRBJ1-2; d_gene: .; CDR3nt: TGTGCCAGCTCACCACCGTCAGTGGACTATGGCTACACCTTC; CDR3aa: CASSPPSVDYGYTF
abundance: .; v_gene: TRBV7-3; j_gene: TRBJ1-1; d_gene: .; CDR3nt: TGTGCCAGCAGCTCACCGACACAGGGTCGTGAAGCTTTCTTT; CDR3aa: CASSSPTQGREAFF
abundance: .; v_gene: TRBV9; j_gene: TRBJ1-2; d_gene: .; CDR3nt: TGTGCCAGCAGCGTGGCGGGGTATAACTATGGCTACACCTTC; CDR3aa: CASSVAGYNYGYTF
abundance: .; v_gene: TRBV11-1; j_gene: TRBJ2-6; d_gene: .; CDR3nt: TGTGCCAGCAGCTTCCGGGGATCCGGGGCCAACGTCCTGACTTTC; CDR3aa: CASSFRGSGANVLTF
abundance: .; v_gene: TRBV5-1; j_gene: TRBJ2-7; d_gene: .; CDR3nt: TGCGCCAGCCCGGGTCCCTCCTACGAGCAGTACTTC; CDR3aa: CASPGPSYEQYF
abundance: .; v_gene: TRBV4-1; j_gene: TRBJ1-2; d_gene: TRBD1; CDR3nt: TGCGCCAGCAGCCAAGAGAGGGACAGGGGGCAGGACTATGGCTACACCTTC; CDR3aa: CASSQERDRGQDYGYTF
abundance: .; v_gene: TRBV5-1; j_gene: TRBJ2-1; d_gene: TRBD1; CDR3nt: TGCGCCAGCAGCTTGGGGACAGGACGGGGCCTCTTACTAGAGCAGTTCTTC; CDR3aa: CASSLGTGRGLLLEQFF
abundance: .; v_gene: TRBV30; j_gene: TRBJ1-4; d_gene: .; CDR3nt: TGTGCTCAAGCGATCGGGGGAGGTGAAAAACTGTTTTTT; CDR3aa: CAQAIGGGEKLFF
abundance: .; v_gene: TRBV19; j_gene: TRBJ1-1; d_gene: .; CDR3nt: TGTGCCAGTAGTATGGTAGACAGCCAAAGGGCTTTCTTT; CDR3aa: CASSMVDSQRAFF
abundance: .; v_gene: TRBV2; j_gene: TRBJ1-1; d_gene: .; CDR3nt: TGTGCCAGCAGTGAATATCGAGGGCACACTGAAGCTTTCTTT; CDR3aa: CASSEYRGHTEAFF
abundance: .; v_gene: TRBV11-2; j_gene: TRBJ2-7; d_gene: TRBD1; CDR3nt: TGTGCCAGCAGCTTGAGACAGGGGGATTACGAGCAGTACTTC; CDR3aa: CASSLRQGDYEQYF
abundance: .; v_gene: TRBV3-1/TRBV3-2; j_gene: TRBJ2-1; d_gene: .; CDR3nt: TGTGCCAGCAGCCCGAGGGTCAGCAGGGGTGAGCAGTTCTTC; CDR3aa: CASSPRVSRGEQFF
abundance: .; v_gene: TRBV12-3/TRBV12-4; j_gene: TRBJ1-1; d_gene: .; CDR3nt: TGTGCCAGCACCACCTGGGGGCTCTCTGAAGCTTTCTTT; CDR3aa: CASTTWGLSEAFF
abundance: .; v_gene: TRBV18; j_gene: TRBJ1-2; d_gene: .; CDR3nt: TGTGCCAGCTCAGATAGCAGGGAATCCTCACGTGGTTATGGCTACACCTTC; CDR3aa: CASSDSRESSRGYGYTF
abundance: .; v_gene: TRBV3-1/TRBV3-2; j_gene: TRBJ1-1; d_gene: .; CDR3nt: TGTGCCAGCAGCCAACGCGGCGGGGGCAGAGGCACTGAAGCTTTCTTT; CDR3aa: CASSQRGGGRGTEAFF
abundance: .; v_gene: TRBV5-1; j_gene: TRBJ2-2; d_gene: TRBD2; CDR3nt: TGCGCCAGCAGCCTACCAATTAGCGGGGGTTCGAGCACCGGGGAGCTGTTTTTT; CDR3aa: CASSLPISGGSSTGELFF
abundance: .; v_gene: TRBV7-8; j_gene: TRBJ1-4; d_gene: .; CDR3nt: TGTGCCAGCAGCCCTCCCAGGGTCGGGGAAAAACTGTTTTTT; CDR3aa: CASSPPRVGEKLFF
abundance: once; v_gene: TRBV28; j_gene: TRBJ2-2; d_gene: .; CDR3nt: TGTGCCAGCAGTTTCGGTGATATCAACACCGGGGAGCTGTTTTTT; CDR3aa: CASSFGDINTGELFF
abundance: .; v_gene: TRBV19; j_gene: TRBJ2-5; d_gene: .; CDR3nt: TGTGCCAGTAGTAGGACTATCCAAGAGACCCAGTACTTC; CDR3aa: CASSRTIQETQYF
abundance: once; v_gene: TRBV4-1; j_gene: TRBJ2-7; d_gene: TRBD1; CDR3nt: TGCGCCAGCAGCCAAGGGTTGGGACAGGTATACTACGAGCAGTACTTC; CDR3aa: CASSQGLGQVYYEQYF
abundance: .; v_gene: TRBV6-1; j_gene: TRBJ2-7; d_gene: TRBD2; CDR3nt: TGTGCCAGCAGTGAAGGTACTAGCGGGCCGAGCTCCTACGAGCAGTACTTC; CDR3aa: CASSEGTSGPSSYEQYF
abundance: .; v_gene: TRBV6-5; j_gene: TRBJ1-1; d_gene: .; CDR3nt: TGTGCCAGCAGTAGGGACTTGTGGACTGAAGCTTTCTTT; CDR3aa: CASSRDLWTEAFF
abundance: .; v_gene: TRBV2; j_gene: TRBJ1-3; d_gene: TRBD1; CDR3nt: TGTGCCAGCAAGACAGGGTACGGGGACACCATATATTTT; CDR3aa: CASKTGYGDTIYF
abundance: .; v_gene: TRBV30; j_gene: TRBJ1-1; d_gene: .; CDR3nt: TGTGCCTGGAGTGTACTTGTCTGGGGCAGAGGGAACACTGAAGCTTTCTTT; CDR3aa: CAWSVLVWGRGNTEAFF
abundance: once; v_gene: TRBV5-1; j_gene: TRBJ2-5; d_gene: .; CDR3nt: TGCGCCAGCAGCGGGAGCGATACGGAGACCCAGTACTTC; CDR3aa: CASSGSDTETQYF
abundance: .; v_gene: TRBV28; j_gene: TRBJ1-1; d_gene: .; CDR3nt: TGTGCCAGTATGATGAAAGGGGTGCGGGCTTTCTTT; CDR3aa: CASMMKGVRAFF
abundance: many; v_gene: TRBV19; j_gene: TRBJ1-2; d_gene: .; CDR3nt: TGTGCCAGTAGTATAAACGCCCGCGATGGCTACACCTTC; CDR3aa: CASSINARDGYTF
abundance: .; v_gene: TRBV7-9; j_gene: TRBJ1-4; d_gene: .; CDR3nt: TGTGCCAGCACCCAGTCGGGGGGAAAGAATGAAAAACTGTTTTTT; CDR3aa: CASTQSGGKNEKLFF
abundance: .; v_gene: TRBV28; j_gene: TRBJ2-4; d_gene: TRBD1; CDR3nt: TGTGCCAGCAGCCGGACAGGGGGCGGAAACATTCAGTACTTC; CDR3aa: CASSRTGGGNIQYF
abundance: .; v_gene: TRBV7-2; j_gene: TRBJ1-5; d_gene: .; CDR3nt: TGTGCCAGCAGCGGGGAGGGCAGAAAGCATCAGCCCCAGCATTTT; CDR3aa: CASSGEGRKHQPQHF
abundance: .; v_gene: TRBV11-3; j_gene: TRBJ2-3; d_gene: TRBD1; CDR3nt: TGTGCCAGCAGCCGCCGGACAGGGGGCGCAGATACGCAGTATTTT; CDR3aa: CASSRRTGGADTQYF
abundance: .; v_gene: TRBV5-1; j_gene: TRBJ2-2; d_gene: TRBD1; CDR3nt: TGCGCCAGCAGCTTGGGACAGGGGGGAACCGGGGAGCTGTTTTTT; CDR3aa: CASSLGQGGTGELFF
abundance: once; v_gene: TRBV4-3; j_gene: TRBJ1-5; d_gene: .; CDR3nt: TGCGCCAGCAGCCAAGACAGGGGTAGTCAGCCCCAGCATTTT; CDR3aa: CASSQDRGSQPQHF
abundance: .; v_gene: TRBV30; j_gene: TRBJ2-3; d_gene: .; CDR3nt: TGTGCCTGGGGGGAAGGGGTAACTAGCACAGATACGCAGTATTTT; CDR3aa: CAWGEGVTSTDTQYF
abundance: .; v_gene: TRBV23-1; j_gene: TRBJ1-2; d_gene: .; CDR3nt: TGCGCCAGTCGCTTATCGGACTTGGGCTACACCTTC; CDR3aa: CASRLSDLGYTF
abundance: .; v_gene: TRBV2; j_gene: TRBJ1-1; d_gene: TRBD1; CDR3nt: TGTGCCAGCAGTCAGGACAGGGACGCTTTCTTT; CDR3aa: CASSQDRDAFF
abundance: .; v_gene: TRBV10-1; j_gene: TRBJ2-7; d_gene: TRBD1; CDR3nt: TGCGCCAGCAGGTCCGGGACAGGGGGCTACGAGCAGTACTTC; CDR3aa: CASRSGTGGYEQYF
abundance: .; v_gene: TRBV9; j_gene: TRBJ2-3; d_gene: TRBD2; CDR3nt: TGTGCCAGCAGCGTAGCGGGAGCGGGAGGGTACACAGATACGCAGTATTTT; CDR3aa: CASSVAGAGGYTDTQYF
abundance: .; v_gene: TRBV5-4; j_gene: TRBJ2-5; d_gene: .; CDR3nt: TGTGCCAGCAGCTTGTCTAGGATCAAAGAGACCCAGTACTTC; CDR3aa: CASSLSRIKETQYF
abundance: .; v_gene: TRBV11-1; j_gene: TRBJ1-4; d_gene: .; CDR3nt: TGTGCCAGCAGTCCCTTGGAGAATAATGAAAAACTGTTTTTT; CDR3aa: CASSPLENNEKLFF
abundance: .; v_gene: TRBV18; j_gene: TRBJ2-5; d_gene: .; CDR3nt: TGTGCCAGCTCACCACTACGTGGGGGCGGGGAGACCCAGTACTTC; CDR3aa: CASSPLRGGGETQYF
abundance: .; v_gene: TRBV3-1/TRBV3-2; j_gene: TRBJ2-1; d_gene: TRBD2; CDR3nt: TGTGCCAGCAGCCAAGAAGGTTTACTAGCGGAATACAATGAGCAGTTCTTC; CDR3aa: CASSQEGLLAEYNEQFF
abundance: .; v_gene: TRBV19; j_gene: TRBJ2-1; d_gene: TRBD2; CDR3nt: TGTGCCAGTAACCCAGCTAGCGGGGGGGCCCCTCTTACTTACAATGAGCAGTTCTTC; CDR3aa: CASNPASGGAPLTYNEQFF
abundance: .; v_gene: TRBV28; j_gene: TRBJ2-7; d_gene: TRBD1; CDR3nt: TGTGCCAGCAGCCCCCCCCGTAGGACAGGGAACTCCTACGAGCAGTACTTC; CDR3aa: CASSPPRRTGNSYEQYF
abundance: .; v_gene: TRBV19; j_gene: TRBJ1-1; d_gene: .; CDR3nt: TGTGCCAGTAGTCCCGTTACAGGCCCACGCACTGAAGCTTTCTTT; CDR3aa: CASSPVTGPRTEAFF
abundance: .; v_gene: TRBV5-1; j_gene: TRBJ2-7; d_gene: TRBD1; CDR3nt: TGCGCCAGCAGCTCCGGACAGGGGCGACCCTACGAGCAGTACTTC; CDR3aa: CASSSGQGRPYEQYF
abundance: .; v_gene: TRBV3-1/TRBV3-2; j_gene: TRBJ2-2; d_gene: TRBD1; CDR3nt: TGTGCCAGCAAAAAACAGGGGATGGCCGGGGAGCTGTTTTTT; CDR3aa: CASKKQGMAGELFF
abundance: once; v_gene: TRBV30; j_gene: TRBJ1-2; d_gene: .; CDR3nt: TGTGCCTGGAACCACGGCGGGGTTAACTATGGCTACACCTTC; CDR3aa: CAWNHGGVNYGYTF
abundance: once; v_gene: TRBV20-1; j_gene: TRBJ2-1; d_gene: TRBD2; CDR3nt: TGCAGTGCTAGTCGTGGCGGGGGTTTCTACAATGAGCAGTTCTTC; CDR3aa: CSASRGGGFYNEQFF
abundance: .; v_gene: TRBV7-9; j_gene: TRBJ2-1; d_gene: TRBD1; CDR3nt: TGTGCCAGCAGCTTAGAAGGACAGGTAGAGCAGTTCTTC; CDR3aa: CASSLEGQVEQFF
abundance: .; v_gene: TRBV5-5; j_gene: TRBJ2-7; d_gene: .; CDR3nt: TGTGCCAGCAGGCCCGCCGGGTCTTTGGGGAGGTACGAGCAGTACTTC; CDR3aa: CASRPAGSLGRYEQYF